Each of the 5 T cell receptor beta chains below was sequenced from the same sample in a study of shared clonotypes between healthy human individuals. Data came from immunoSEQ multiplex PCR; TCRdb stores just in-frame clones and leaves some out. The repertoire has under 600,000 clones, about 96% of them found once; the top ten carry about 0.068%. Sample: naive CD4+ T cells sorted from blood. Subset meaning: CD45RA+ positively selected. These receptors all stem from a woman between 25 and 40 years old in good health.

The rearrangement uses TRBV7-8 and TRBJ2-1; D might be TRBD2 (6 bases). Germline assignment: CDR1 SGHVS and CDR2 FQNEAQ. Trimming left V 0 bases short and J 9 bases short, with 9 bases between. CDR3 length equals 13 residues. The CDR3 coding sequence is TGTGCCAGCAGCTTAGCGTTGGGAGGTGAGCAGTTCTTC. Translated, it gives CASSLALGGEQFF. Full variable domain (rest looked up from reference TRBV7-8 and TRBJ2-1): GAGVSQSPRYKVAKRGQDVALRCDPISGHVSLFWYQQALGQGPEFLTYFQNEAQLDKSGLPSDRFFAERPEGSVSTLKIQRTQQEDSAVYLCASSLALGGEQFFGPGTRLTVL.

The chain couples TRBV11-2 to TRBJ2-5; 7 bases are shared with TRBD1. V lost 0 bases, J lost 2 bases, and 12 bases stayed unmatched. Germline V CDR1 and CDR2: SGHAT, FQNNGV. The CDR3 has 18 residues. The chain's CDR3 is CASSLDSSHRGKQETQYF. For the CDR3, the DNA is TGTGCCAGCAGCTTAGATTCGTCCCACAGGGGTAAACAAGAGACCCAGTACTTC.

The V call is TRBV4-1, the J call TRBJ2-7; TRBD1 might be the D (6 bases). V was shortened by 1 base and J by 2 bases, with 21 bases between the two germline ends. CDR3 length: 18 amino acids. Germline V gene sequence: CDR1 MGHRA, CDR2 YSYEKL. Here the CDR3 reads CASSQAPGTAGDPYEQYF. CDR3 coding DNA: TGCGCCAGCAGCCAAGCTCCGGGAACCGCAGGGGACCCCTACGAGCAGTACTTC.

This chain joins TRBV11-1 and TRBJ1-1, with TRBD1 matching over 8 bases. Trimming took 6 bases from V and 0 from J; bases not matched to a gene: 6. The CDR3 sequence is 15 residues long. From germline, CDR1 is SGHAT and CDR2 FQDESV (reference sequence). The CDR3 nucleotides are TGTGCCAGCAGACGGACAGGGCCGATGAACACTGAAGCTTTCTTT. Translated: CASRRTGPMNTEAFF.

The chain uses TRBV2 and TRBJ1-2, with 10 bases aligning to TRBD1. The CDR3 is made up of 12 amino acids. Looked up from germline, CDR1 is SNHLY and CDR2 is FYNNEI. After removal of 9 bases from V and 7 bases from J, the junction contained 5 bases not matched to a gene. The CDR3 nucleotides read TGTGCCAGTCGACAGGGGGCGTCTGGCTACACCTTC. Protein: CASRQGASGYTF.